This T cell receptor (beta chain) comes out of a study of cytomegalovirus exposure and HLA in healthy donors. The study, taken as a whole, reports: The authors later linked a missense DCLRE1C variant to TCR beta V- and J-gene trimming.

With 2 bases clipped from V and 0 bases from J, the junction kept 11 bases outside the gene matches. Germline V gene lookup returns CDR1 SGDLS and CDR2 YYNGEE. The CDR3 is 18 residues long. Among the donors, all were healthy bone marrow donors. In the PCR, 60 Vbeta and 13 Jbeta primers were used. Generated by immunoSEQ multiplex PCR, the TCRdb table keeps only in-frame clones and is missing some. The sample records 85,000 to 100,000 clones, more than 80% being singletons. About this clone itself: Its cognate antigen is unknown.

This chain connects TRBV9 to TRBJ2-1; the match to TRBD2 covers 7 bases. The TCR was taken from a man aged 18 to 30 in good health and CMV-seronegative. Sample: PBMCs. The CDR3 nucleotides read TGTGCCAGCAGCGTGGTTTCAGCGGGACTACCCTCCTACAATGAGCAGTTCTTC. This codes for CASSVVSAGLPSYNEQFF.